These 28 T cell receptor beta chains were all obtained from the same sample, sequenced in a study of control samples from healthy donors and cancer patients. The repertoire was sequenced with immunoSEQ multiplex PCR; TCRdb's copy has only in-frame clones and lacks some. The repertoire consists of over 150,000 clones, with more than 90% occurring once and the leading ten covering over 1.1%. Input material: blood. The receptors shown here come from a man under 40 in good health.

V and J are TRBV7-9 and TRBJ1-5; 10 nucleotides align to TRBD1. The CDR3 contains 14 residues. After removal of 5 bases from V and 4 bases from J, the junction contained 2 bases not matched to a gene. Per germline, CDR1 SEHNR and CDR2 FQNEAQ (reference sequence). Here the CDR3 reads CASSRQGANQPQHF. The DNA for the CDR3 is TGTGCCAGCAGCCGACAGGGGGCTAATCAGCCCCAGCATTTT.

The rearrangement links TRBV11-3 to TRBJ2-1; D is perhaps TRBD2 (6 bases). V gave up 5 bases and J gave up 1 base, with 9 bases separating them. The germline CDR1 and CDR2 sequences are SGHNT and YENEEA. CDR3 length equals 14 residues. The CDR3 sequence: CASSPGGSYNEQFF. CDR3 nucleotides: TGTGCCAGCAGCCCCGGGGGATCCTACAATGAGCAGTTCTTC.

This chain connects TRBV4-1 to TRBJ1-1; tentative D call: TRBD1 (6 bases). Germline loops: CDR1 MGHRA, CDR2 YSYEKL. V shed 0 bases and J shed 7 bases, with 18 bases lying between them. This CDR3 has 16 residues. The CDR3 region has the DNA TGCGCCAGCAGCCAAGATTGGCCCGGGGGCCTAGTTGAAGCTTTCTTT. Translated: CASSQDWPGGLVEAFF.

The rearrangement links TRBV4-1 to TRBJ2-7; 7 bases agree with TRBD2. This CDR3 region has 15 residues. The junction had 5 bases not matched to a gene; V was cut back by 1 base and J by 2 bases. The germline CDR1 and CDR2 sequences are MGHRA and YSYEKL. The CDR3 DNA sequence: TGCGCCAGCAGCCAAGGGGAGGGAGGGACCTACGAGCAGTACTTC. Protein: CASSQGEGGTYEQYF.

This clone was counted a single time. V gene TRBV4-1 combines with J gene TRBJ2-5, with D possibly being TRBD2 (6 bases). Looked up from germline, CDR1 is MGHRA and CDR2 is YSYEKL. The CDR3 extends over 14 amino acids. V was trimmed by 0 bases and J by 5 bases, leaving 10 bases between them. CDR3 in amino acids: CASSQDRGGETQYF. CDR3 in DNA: TGCGCCAGCAGCCAAGATCGAGGAGGGGAGACCCAGTACTTC.

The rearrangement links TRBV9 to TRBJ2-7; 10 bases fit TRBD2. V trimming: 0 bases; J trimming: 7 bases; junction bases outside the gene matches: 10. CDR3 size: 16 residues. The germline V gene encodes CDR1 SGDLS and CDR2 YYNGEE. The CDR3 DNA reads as TGTGCCAGCAGCGTAGGAGCTAGCGGGAGTGTAGAGGAGCAGTACTTC. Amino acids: CASSVGASGSVEEQYF.

DNA for the CDR3: TGTGCCAGCAGCCCTGGACGCCCCACGACTGGCGAGCAGTACTTC. It codes for CASSPGRPTTGEQYF. The chain recombines TRBV7-6 with TRBJ2-7; D not certain. The ends were cut back, 5 bases at V and 6 bases at J, with 20 bases in the middle. The CDR3 extends over 15 amino acids. Germline V lookup: CDR1 SGHVS, CDR2 FNYEAQ.

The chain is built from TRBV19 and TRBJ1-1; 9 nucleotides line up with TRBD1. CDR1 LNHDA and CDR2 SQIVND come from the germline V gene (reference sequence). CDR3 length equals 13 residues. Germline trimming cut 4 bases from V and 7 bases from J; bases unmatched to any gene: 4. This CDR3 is CASSRGQGLEAFF. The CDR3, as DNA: TGTGCCAGTAGTAGGGGACAGGGACTTGAAGCTTTCTTT.

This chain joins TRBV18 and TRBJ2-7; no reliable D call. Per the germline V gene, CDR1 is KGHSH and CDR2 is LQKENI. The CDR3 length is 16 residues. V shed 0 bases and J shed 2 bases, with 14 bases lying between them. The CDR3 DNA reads TGTGCCAGCTCACCACCGTTCAGACTCGGAGCCTACGAGCAGTACTTC. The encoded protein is CASSPPFRLGAYEQYF. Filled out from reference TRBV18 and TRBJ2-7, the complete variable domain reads NAGVMQNPRHLVRRRGQEARLRCSPMKGHSHVYWYRQLPEEGLKFMVYLQKENIIDESGMPKERFSAEFPKEGPSILRIQQVVRGDSAAYFCASSPPFRLGAYEQYFGPGTRLTVT.

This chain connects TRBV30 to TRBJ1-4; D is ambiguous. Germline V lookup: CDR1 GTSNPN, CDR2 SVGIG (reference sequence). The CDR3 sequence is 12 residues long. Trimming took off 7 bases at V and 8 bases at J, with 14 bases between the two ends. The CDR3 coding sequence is TGTGCCTTTCCGGGGTTGGAAGAAAAACTGTTTTTT. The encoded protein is CAFPGLEEKLFF. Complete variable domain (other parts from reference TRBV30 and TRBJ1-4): SQTIHQWPATLVQPVGSPLSLECTVEGTSNPNLYWYRQAAGRGLQLLFYSVGIGQISSEVPQNLSASRPQDRQFILSSKKLLLSDSGFYLCAFPGLEEKLFFGSGTQLSVL.

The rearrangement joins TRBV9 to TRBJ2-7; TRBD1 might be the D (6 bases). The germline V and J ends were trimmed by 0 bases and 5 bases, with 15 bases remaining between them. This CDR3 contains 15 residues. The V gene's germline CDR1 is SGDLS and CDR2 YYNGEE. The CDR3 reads CASSVGGRGAHEQYF. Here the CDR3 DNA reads TGTGCCAGCAGCGTAGGGGGCAGGGGAGCCCACGAGCAGTACTTC. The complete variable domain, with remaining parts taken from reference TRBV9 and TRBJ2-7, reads DSGVTQTPKHLITATGQRVTLRCSPRSGDLSVYWYQQSLDQGLQFLIQYYNGEERAKGNILERFSAQQFPDLHSELNLSSLELGDSALYFCASSVGGRGAHEQYFGPGTRLTVT.

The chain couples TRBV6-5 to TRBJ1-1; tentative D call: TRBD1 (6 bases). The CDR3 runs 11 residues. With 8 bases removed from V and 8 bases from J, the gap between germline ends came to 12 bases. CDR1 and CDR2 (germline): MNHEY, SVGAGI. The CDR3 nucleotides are TGTGCCAGCGGAGGGGGTTCGGAAGCTTTCTTT. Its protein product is CASGGGSEAFF.

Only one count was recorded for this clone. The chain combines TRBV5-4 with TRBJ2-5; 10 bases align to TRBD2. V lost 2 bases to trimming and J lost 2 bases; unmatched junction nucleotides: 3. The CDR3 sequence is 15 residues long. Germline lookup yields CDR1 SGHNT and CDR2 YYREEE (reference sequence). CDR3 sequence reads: CASSLAGGGQETQYF. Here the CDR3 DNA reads TGTGCCAGCAGCTTAGCGGGAGGGGGGCAAGAGACCCAGTACTTC.

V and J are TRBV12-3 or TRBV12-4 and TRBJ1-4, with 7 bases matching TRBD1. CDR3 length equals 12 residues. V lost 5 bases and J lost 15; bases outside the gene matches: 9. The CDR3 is CASSQGDSGMFF. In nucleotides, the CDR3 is TGTGCCAGCAGTCAAGGGGACAGTGGGATGTTTTTT.

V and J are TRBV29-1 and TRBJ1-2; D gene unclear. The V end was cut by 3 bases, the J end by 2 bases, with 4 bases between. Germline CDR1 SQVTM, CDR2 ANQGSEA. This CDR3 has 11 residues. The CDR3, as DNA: TGCAGCGTTGACAGCAACTATGGCTACACCTTC. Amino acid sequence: CSVDSNYGYTF.

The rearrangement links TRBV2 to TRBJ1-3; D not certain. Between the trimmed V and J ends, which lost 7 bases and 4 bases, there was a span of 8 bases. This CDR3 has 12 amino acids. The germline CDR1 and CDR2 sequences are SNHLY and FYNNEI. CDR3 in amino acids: CASKVGGNTIYF. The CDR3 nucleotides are TGTGCCAGCAAGGTTGGGGGAAACACCATATATTTT.

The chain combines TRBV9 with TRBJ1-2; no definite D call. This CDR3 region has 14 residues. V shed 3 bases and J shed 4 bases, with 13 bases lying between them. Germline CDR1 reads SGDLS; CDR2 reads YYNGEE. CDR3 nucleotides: TGTGCCAGCAGCGACCCCCTTAGGGCCTATGGCTACACCTTC. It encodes CASSDPLRAYGYTF. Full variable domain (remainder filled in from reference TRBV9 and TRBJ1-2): DSGVTQTPKHLITATGQRVTLRCSPRSGDLSVYWYQQSLDQGLQFLIQYYNGEERAKGNILERFSAQQFPDLHSELNLSSLELGDSALYFCASSDPLRAYGYTFGSGTRLTVV.

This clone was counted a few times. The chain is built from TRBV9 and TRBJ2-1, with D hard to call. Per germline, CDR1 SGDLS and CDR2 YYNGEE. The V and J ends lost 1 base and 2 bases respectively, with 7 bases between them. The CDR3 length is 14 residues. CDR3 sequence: CASSVSGTYNEQFF. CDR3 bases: TGTGCCAGCAGCGTATCAGGCACCTACAATGAGCAGTTCTTC.

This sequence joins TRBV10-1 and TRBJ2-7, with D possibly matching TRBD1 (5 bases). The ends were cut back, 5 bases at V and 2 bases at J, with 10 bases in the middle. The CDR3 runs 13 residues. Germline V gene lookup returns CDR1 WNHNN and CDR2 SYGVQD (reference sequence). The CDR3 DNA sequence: TGCGCCAGCAGTTCAGGGTTGACCTACGAGCAGTACTTC. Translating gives CASSSGLTYEQYF.

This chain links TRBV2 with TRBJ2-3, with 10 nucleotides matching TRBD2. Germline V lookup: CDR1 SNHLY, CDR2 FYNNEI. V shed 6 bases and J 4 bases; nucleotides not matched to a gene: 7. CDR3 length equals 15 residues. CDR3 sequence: CASRATSGTADTQYF. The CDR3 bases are TGTGCCAGCAGGGCAACTAGCGGGACAGCAGATACGCAGTATTTT.

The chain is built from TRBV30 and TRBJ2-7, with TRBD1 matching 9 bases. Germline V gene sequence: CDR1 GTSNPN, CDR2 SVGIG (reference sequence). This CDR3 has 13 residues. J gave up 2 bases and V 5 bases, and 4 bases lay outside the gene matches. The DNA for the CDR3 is TGTGCCTGGGACAGGGGGGGCCCCTACGAGCAGTACTTC. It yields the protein CAWDRGGPYEQYF. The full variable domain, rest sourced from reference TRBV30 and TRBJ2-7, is SQTIHQWPATLVQPVGSPLSLECTVEGTSNPNLYWYRQAAGRGLQLLFYSVGIGQISSEVPQNLSASRPQDRQFILSSKKLLLSDSGFYLCAWDRGGPYEQYFGPGTRLTVT.

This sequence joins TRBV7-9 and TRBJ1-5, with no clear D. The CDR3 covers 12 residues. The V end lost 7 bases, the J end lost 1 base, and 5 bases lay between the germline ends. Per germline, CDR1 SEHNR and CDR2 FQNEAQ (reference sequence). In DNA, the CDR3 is TGTGCCAGCACGTCCAGCAATCAGCCCCAGCATTTT. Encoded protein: CASTSSNQPQHF.

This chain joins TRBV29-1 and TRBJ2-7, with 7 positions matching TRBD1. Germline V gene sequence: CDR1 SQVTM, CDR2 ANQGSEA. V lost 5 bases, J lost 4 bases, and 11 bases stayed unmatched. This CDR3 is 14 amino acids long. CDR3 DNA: TGCAGCGTTCAGCGGACAGGATTTGTTTACGAGCAGTACTTC. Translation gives CSVQRTGFVYEQYF.

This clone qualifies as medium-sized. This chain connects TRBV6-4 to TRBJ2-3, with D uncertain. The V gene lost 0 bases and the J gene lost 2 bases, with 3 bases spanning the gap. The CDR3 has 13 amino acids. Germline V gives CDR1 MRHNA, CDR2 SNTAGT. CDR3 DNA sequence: TGTGCCAGCAGTGACTCCCCCACAGATACGCAGTATTTT. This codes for CASSDSPTDTQYF.

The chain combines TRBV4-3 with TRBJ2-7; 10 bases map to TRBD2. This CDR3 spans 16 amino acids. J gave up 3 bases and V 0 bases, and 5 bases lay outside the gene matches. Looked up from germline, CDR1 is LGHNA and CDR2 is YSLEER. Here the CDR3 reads CASSQDRLAGVYEQYF. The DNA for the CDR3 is TGCGCCAGCAGCCAAGATAGGCTAGCGGGGGTCTACGAGCAGTACTTC.

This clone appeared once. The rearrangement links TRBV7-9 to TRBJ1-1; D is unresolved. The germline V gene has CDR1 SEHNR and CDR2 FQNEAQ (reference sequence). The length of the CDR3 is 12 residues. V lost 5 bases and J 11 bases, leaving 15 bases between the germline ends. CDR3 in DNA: TGTGCCAGCAGCCCCAGCTTCCGTACGGCTTTCTTT. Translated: CASSPSFRTAFF.

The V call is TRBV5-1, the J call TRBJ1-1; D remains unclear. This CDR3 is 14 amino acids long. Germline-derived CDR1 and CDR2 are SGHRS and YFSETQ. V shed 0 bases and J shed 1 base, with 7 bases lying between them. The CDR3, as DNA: TGCGCCAGCAGCTTGGTGCAGAAGAACACTGAAGCTTTCTTT. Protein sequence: CASSLVQKNTEAFF.

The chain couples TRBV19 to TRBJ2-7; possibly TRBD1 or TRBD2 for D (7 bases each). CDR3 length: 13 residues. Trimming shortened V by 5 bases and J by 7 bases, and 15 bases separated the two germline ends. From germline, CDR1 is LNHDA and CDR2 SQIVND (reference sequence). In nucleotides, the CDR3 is TGTGCCAGTAGTCAGATCAGGGGGGGAGAGCAGTACTTC. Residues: CASSQIRGGEQYF.